This T cell receptor (beta chain) came from a study of regulatory T cells in long-lasting Graves disease (dated by TCRdb to about 2021). Study-level background: In the newly diagnosed Graves' disease group, patients had been taking antithyroid drugs for less than 3 months. Patients with persistent Graves' disease were compared with patients with newly diagnosed Graves' disease using TCR sequencing and RNA sequencing of peripheral blood. The study was conducted in China and was registered as a clinical trial. A total of 33 samples underwent TCR sequencing, from about 13 patients with persistent Graves' disease and some 20 patients with newly diagnosed Graves' disease. Study-wide findings and limitations: Because the primary lesion, thyroid tissue, could not be accessed, the study looked at peripheral blood alone. Compared with newly diagnosed patients, persistent Graves' disease patients had lower TCR Shannon entropy and fewer highly expanded clones, which suggests clonal expansion. A larger number of public clonotypes was shared among persistent patients (fewer than 3,000) than among newly diagnosed patients (about 990). TRBV28, TRBJ1-2 and TRBJ2-5 were preferentially used in persistent disease, while TRBV20-1 and TRBJ2-1 were favored in newly diagnosed disease. Sequencing and analysis were limited to the TCR beta chain. The authors noted that the small sample size was a limitation that may lower accuracy.

The time point label here, explained by the study, means: newly diagnosed GD, antithyroid drugs for less than 3 months. For both TCR sequencing and RNA sequencing, RNA was extracted from PBMCs in TRIzol. The diagnosis of Graves' disease followed American Thyroid Association guidelines. The patients came from an endocrinology department in Xi'an, China. Each patient gave around 9.2 milliliters of peripheral blood, collected in an EDTA anticoagulant tube. Ficoll Paque Plus density gradient separation was used to isolate PBMCs, and no further T cell sorting was performed. RNA quality was checked with an Agilent 2100 Bioanalyzer and agarose gel, and concentration with a NanoDrop 2000. There are many counts of this clonotype. Its binding antigen is unknown. Base quality data are lacking; no much larger clone is found one base away. Clipping removes 4 bases from V and 2 bases from J, with 19 as the unmatched junction base count. From cysteine to phenylalanine, the CDR3 is 19 amino acids long. Only the CDR3 DNA stays, 57 bases, in frame from base 1. The germline V gene (reference sequence) sets CDR1 to DFQATT and CDR2 to SNEGSKA.

The library was prepared using multiplex PCR. The sequencing machine was an Illumina HiSeq 4000. TCR beta libraries were built with iRepertoire HTBI primers and Arm-PCR amplification of CDR3 regions. PCR products were gel purified before sequencing. In the original analysis: Gene usage analysis of CDR3 amino acid clonotypes relied on the roughly 60 TRBV and around 14 TRBJ segments identified across samples. Filtered high-quality paired reads were merged into contigs using COPE and FqMerger. Contigs were aligned with BLAST to IMGT TRBV, TRBD and TRBJ reference genes, and CDR3 was defined per IMGT. Clonotypes above 0.1% frequency were classified as highly expanded clones. Shannon entropy served as the measure of repertoire diversity, while the Gini coefficient captured V-J evenness. Public clonotypes were defined as clonotypes shared by more than one individual. The raw public data were reprocessed by TCRdb itself: fastp quality trimming at Q25, MiXCR clonotype calling, in-frame beta chains only. Rows with a matching CDR3 protein are joined into one entry that keeps the most common DNA and genes. TCRdb's processing, not the authors' own work, is the source of the V and J calls. The sample yields about 430,000 distinct CDR3 sequences; approximately 16% were counted once. The ten top clones hold roughly 7.7% of the sample.

These data also formed part of another study, on T cells in Graves' hyperthyroidism and ophthalmopathy. According to the second study: Stable Graves' hyperthyroidism was defined as no progression to ophthalmopathy during 18 months of follow-up. The hyperthyroidism patients were between 18 and 65 years old and newly diagnosed, with a disease duration of less than 2 months. The study excluded patients with uncontrolled infections, other autoimmune diseases, pregnancy or lactation. Clinical symptoms, serum thyroxine and TRAb, thyroid ultrasound, and orbital computed tomography formed the basis for the diagnoses. The first round of RT-PCR for the TCR CDR3 was performed with the HTBI primer set and the Qiagen OneStep RT-PCR kit. Blood samples also contained most of the expanded thyroid clonotypes (frequency above 0.001), which suggests that blood repertoires may reflect thyroid immune responses. A model built on a 13 V-J signature distinguished ophthalmopathy from stable hyperthyroidism, reaching about 88% sensitivity and 81.08% specificity in cross-validation and 80%/75% in testing. During validation, the model predicted progression to ophthalmopathy a median of around 6 months ahead of onset, with 60% to 71% sensitivity and less than 85% specificity. To identify TCR V-J signatures that set the groups apart, the researchers used a discovery cohort of more than 95 patients, made up of 40 to 45 with Graves' ophthalmopathy and some 58 with stable Graves' hyperthyroidism. An independent validation cohort of around 20 hyperthyroidism patients and 15 or so patients who later progressed to ophthalmopathy tested prospective prediction of ophthalmopathy. The 95 to 100 discovery patients were divided at random into training and test sets in a 7:3 ratio. In addition, the study compared T-cell repertoires in thyroid tissue and in blood from about six Graves' hyperthyroidism patients. Once sampling was done, hyperthyroidism patients were given methimazole at a starting dose of 30 mg daily, whereas ophthalmopathy patients were given high-dose intravenous methylprednisolone. A second multiplex PCR round built the libraries, followed by size selection and purification. Paired-end sequencing of the libraries was performed with 100 bp reads on an Illumina HiSeq2000. Raw data were processed with SOAPnuke, discarding reads with adapters, uncalled bases, mean Phred below 15, or no exact constant-primer or identifier match. High-quality paired reads were merged using COPE v1.2.5, and each unique nucleotide sequence was defined as a clonotype. Clonotypes were aligned to IMGT TRBV, TRBD and TRBJ reference segments using MiTCR v1.1. Analysis was restricted to V-J combinations with a frequency above 0.0001, which covered roughly 99% of repertoires. The TCS score was defined as F50 (clonal expansion) divided by E x V (chaos), with BLOSUM62-based TCRdist calculated between CDR3 peptides within each V-J. Welch's t-statistics and random forest reduced some 510 V-J features to about 13, which were used in a naive Bayes classifier (R e1071). Sample size was not statistically predetermined, and investigators were not blinded to group allocation. According to the paper, TCR Vbeta CDR3 sequencing was carried out on 135 peripheral blood samples, which came from 40 to 45 ophthalmopathy, around 75 hyperthyroidism and about 17 progressor patients.

The TCR originated in a woman aged 40 to 50 with Graves disease. Donor details come from another sample of the same person, matched by shared clones. The chain is assembled from TRBV20-1 and TRBJ2-3; 9 junctional bases match TRBD2. The source was peripheral blood mononuclear cells (PBMCs), collected at new diagnosis, from a patient treated with antithyroid drugs. The CDR3 reads as follows: CSATSLVSRASGVTDTQYF. The base sequence is TGCAGTGCTACCTCTCTTGTCAGTCGGGCTAGCGGGGTCACAGATACGCAGTATTTT.